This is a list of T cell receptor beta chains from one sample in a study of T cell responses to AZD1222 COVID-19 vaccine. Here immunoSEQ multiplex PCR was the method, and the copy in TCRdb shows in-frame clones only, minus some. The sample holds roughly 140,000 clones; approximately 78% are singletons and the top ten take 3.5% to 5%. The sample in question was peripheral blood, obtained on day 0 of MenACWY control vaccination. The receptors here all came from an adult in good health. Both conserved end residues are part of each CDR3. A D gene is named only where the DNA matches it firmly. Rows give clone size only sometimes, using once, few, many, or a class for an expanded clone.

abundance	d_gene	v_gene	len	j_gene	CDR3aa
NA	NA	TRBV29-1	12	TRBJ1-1	CSGGGLQREAFF
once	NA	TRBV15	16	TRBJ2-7	CATSRVGQGGFHEQYF
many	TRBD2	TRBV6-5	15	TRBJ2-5	CASSLGRGGRETQYF
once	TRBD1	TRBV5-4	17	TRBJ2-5	CASSPKPHRGLQETQYF
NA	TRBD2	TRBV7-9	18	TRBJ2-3	CASTIPGAGGPPKDTQYF
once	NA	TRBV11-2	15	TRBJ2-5	CASSPRFGAPETQYF
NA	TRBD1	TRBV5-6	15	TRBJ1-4	CASSLRTGQGQKLFF
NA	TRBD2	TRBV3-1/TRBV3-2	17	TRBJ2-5	CASSQEGLAGGRETQYF
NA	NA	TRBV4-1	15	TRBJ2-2	CASSPWTVNTGELFF
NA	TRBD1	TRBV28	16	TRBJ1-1	CASSSQGALRSTEAFF
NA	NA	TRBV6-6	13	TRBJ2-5	CASSYGLAETQYF
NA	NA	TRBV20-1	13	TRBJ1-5	CSASPSPGQPQHF
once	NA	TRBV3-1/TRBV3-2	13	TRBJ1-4	CASSRRVDGGLFF
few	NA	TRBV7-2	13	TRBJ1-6	CASSADRYSPLHF
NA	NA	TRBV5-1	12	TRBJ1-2	CASSLARGSDTF
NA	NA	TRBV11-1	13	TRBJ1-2	CASSFGQNYGYTF
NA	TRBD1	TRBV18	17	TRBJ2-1	CASSPRPGQGISGEQFF
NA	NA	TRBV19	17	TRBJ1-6	CASSSPSLSGVGSPLHF
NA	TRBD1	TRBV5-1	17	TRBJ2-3	CASSSDRTGGFTDTQYF
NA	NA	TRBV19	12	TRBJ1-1	CASQTGNTEAFF
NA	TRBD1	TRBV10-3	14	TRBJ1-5	CAIRGQGNNQPQHF
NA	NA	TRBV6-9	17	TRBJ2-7	CACRKRGLDFSSYEQYF
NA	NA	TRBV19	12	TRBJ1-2	CASSDRTYGYTF
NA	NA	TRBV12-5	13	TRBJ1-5	CASGLNSNQPQHF
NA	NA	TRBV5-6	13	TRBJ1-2	CASSLSPTYGYTF
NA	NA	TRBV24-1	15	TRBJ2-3	CATSKKEASTDTQYF
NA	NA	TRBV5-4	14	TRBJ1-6	CASSRGQGNSPLHF
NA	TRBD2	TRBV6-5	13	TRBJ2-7	CASSYSGLAEQYF
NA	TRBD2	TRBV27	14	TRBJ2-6	CASGGGSGANVLTF
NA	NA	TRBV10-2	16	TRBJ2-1	CASSDPDSSSYNEQFF
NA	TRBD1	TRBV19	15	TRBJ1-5	CASSIIPGGNQPQHF
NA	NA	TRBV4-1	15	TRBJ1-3	CASSQESRFGNTIYF
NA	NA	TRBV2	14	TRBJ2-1	CASRQSPVRDEQFF
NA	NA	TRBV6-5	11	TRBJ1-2	CASRSGYGYTF
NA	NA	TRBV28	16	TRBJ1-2	CASSLTGMGYINGYTF
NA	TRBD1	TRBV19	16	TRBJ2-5	CASTMTGGSLQETQYF
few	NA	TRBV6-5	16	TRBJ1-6	CASSYQSSSYNSPLHF
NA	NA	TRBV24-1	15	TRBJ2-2	CATSDLRENTGELFF
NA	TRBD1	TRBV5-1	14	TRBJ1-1	CASSSQGAGSEAFF
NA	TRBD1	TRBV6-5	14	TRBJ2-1	CASRDRGRENEQFF
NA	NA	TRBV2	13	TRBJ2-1	CASSGDGGVEQFF